This T cell receptor (beta chain) was documented in a study of cytomegalovirus exposure and HLA in healthy donors. Study outcomes and limitations: Later work showed greater clonal expansion in HLA-associated TCR beta chains than in equally common others. The later analysis indicated that the majority of CMV-associated TCR beta chains appeared HLA-restricted. In a later analysis, TCR beta V- and J-gene trimming was associated with a missense DCLRE1C variant.

Concerning this clone itself: Antigen specificity is unknown.

The PCR made use of 60 Vbeta and 13 Jbeta primers. The repertoire was sequenced with immunoSEQ multiplex PCR; TCRdb's copy has only in-frame clones and lacks some. Its clone listing holds about 53,000 clones. The CDR3 runs to 15 residues. Germline CDR1 is MDHEN and CDR2 is SYDVKM. After removal of 2 bases from V and 4 bases from J, the junction contained 3 bases not matched to a gene. The clonotype was recovered from a man aged 18 to 29 in good health and CMV-seropositive. The sequencing sample was made of PBMCs. This rearrangement joins TRBV28 to TRBJ2-3; 10 positions match TRBD1. The DNA of the CDR3 is TGTGCCAGCAGTTTAAGGGACAGGGGCGCAGATACGCAGTATTTT. Protein: CASSLRDRGADTQYF. The variable domain in full, with the rest retrieved from reference TRBV28 and TRBJ2-3, is DVKVTQSSRYLVKRTGEKVFLECVQDMDHENMFWYRQDPGLGLRLIYFSYDVKMKEKGDIPEGYSVSREKKERFSLILESASTNQTSMYLCASSLRDRGADTQYFGPGTRLTVL.